The sequence of this TCR beta chain was determined in a study of vaccination and CD4 T cells after COVID-19. Study-wide results and caveats: Among reactive clones from convalescent patients, a median about 86% appeared only post-vaccination.

This clonotype was seen a few times. As yet, its antigen is unknown. Germline-derived CDR1 and CDR2 are MDHEN and SYDVKM. The CDR3 sequence is 15 residues long. V dropped 3 bases and J dropped 3 bases, with 12 bases sitting between them. Treatment of the sample: roughly 10-day PBMC culture with coronavirus spike peptide pools or control peptides (ViraFEST assay). The study sequenced cultured CD4+ T cell DNA using the Oncomine TCR Beta short-read assay. TCRdb used MiXCR to reprocess the PCR reads, holding one entry per CDR3 protein. The data show more than 13,000 distinct CDR3 sequences, 24% seen once. The sequences come from CD4+ T cells from blood, cultured in vitro, collected after SARS-CoV-2 vaccination. This chain uses TRBV28 with TRBJ2-4; D might be TRBD2 (5 bases). This TCR was recovered from a human donor who had recovered from COVID-19. The CDR3 bases are TGTGCCAGCAGTTTTCGTGGGAGCGGCAAAAACATTCAGTACTTC. This gives the protein CASSFRGSGKNIQYF.